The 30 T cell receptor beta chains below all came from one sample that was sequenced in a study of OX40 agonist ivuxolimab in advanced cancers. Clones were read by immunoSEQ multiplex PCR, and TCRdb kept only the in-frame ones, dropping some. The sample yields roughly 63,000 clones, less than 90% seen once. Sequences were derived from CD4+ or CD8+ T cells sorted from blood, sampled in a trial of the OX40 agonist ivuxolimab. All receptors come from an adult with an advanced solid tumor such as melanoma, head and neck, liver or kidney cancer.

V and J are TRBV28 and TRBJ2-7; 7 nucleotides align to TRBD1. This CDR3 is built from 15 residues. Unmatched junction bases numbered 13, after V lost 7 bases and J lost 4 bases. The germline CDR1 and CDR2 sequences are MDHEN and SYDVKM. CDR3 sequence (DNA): TGTGCCAGCACCCTGGGTCAGGGGGTCCTTTACGAGCAGTACTTC. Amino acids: CASTLGQGVLYEQYF.

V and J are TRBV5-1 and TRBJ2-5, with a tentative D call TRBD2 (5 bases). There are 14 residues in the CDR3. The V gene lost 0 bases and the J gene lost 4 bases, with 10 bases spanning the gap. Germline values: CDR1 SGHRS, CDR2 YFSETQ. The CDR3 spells CASSLAQEGETQYF. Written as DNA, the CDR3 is TGCGCCAGCAGCTTGGCTCAAGAGGGAGAGACCCAGTACTTC.

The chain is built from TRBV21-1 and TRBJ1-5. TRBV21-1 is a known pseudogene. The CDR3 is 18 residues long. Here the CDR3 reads CASSKIRDQMPSNQPQHF. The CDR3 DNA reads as TGTGCCAGCAGCAAAATTAGGGACCAGATGCCCAGCAATCAGCCCCAGCATTTT.

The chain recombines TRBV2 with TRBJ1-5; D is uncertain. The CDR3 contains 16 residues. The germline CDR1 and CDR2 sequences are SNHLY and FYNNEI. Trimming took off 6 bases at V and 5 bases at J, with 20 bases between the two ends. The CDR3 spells CASRGDITASHQPQHF. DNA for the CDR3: TGTGCCAGCAGAGGCGACATCACAGCGTCCCATCAGCCCCAGCATTTT. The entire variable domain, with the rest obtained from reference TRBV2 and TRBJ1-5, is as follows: EPEVTQTPSHQVTQMGQEVILRCVPISNHLYFYWYRQILGQKVEFLVSFYNNEISEKSEIFDDQFSVERPDGSNFTLKIRSTKLEDSAMYFCASRGDITASHQPQHFGDGTRLSIL.

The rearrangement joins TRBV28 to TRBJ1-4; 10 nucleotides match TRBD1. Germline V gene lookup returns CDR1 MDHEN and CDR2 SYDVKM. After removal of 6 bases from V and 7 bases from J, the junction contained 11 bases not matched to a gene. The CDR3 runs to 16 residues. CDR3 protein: CASSPNPGQGGEKLFF. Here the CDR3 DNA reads TGTGCCAGCAGCCCCAATCCAGGACAGGGGGGTGAAAAACTGTTTTTT.

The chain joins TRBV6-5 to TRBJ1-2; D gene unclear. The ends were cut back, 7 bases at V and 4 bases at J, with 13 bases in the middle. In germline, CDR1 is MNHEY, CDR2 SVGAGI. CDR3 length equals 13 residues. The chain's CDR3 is CASTGASRYGYTF. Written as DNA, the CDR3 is TGTGCCAGCACCGGAGCCAGCCGCTATGGCTACACCTTC.

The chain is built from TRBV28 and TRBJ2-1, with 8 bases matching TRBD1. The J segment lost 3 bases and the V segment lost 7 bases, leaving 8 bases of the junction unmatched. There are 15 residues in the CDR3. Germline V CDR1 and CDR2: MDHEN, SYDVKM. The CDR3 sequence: CASISGQALYNEQFF. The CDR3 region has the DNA TGTGCCAGCATCTCGGGACAGGCGCTCTACAATGAGCAGTTCTTC. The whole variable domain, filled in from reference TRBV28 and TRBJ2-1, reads DVKVTQSSRYLVKRTGEKVFLECVQDMDHENMFWYRQDPGLGLRLIYFSYDVKMKEKGDIPEGYSVSREKKERFSLILESASTNQTSMYLCASISGQALYNEQFFGPGTRLTVL.

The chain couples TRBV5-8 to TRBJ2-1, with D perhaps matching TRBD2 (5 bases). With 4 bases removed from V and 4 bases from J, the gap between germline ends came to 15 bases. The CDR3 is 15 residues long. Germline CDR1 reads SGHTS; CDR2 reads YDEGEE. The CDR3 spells CASSPGRWRYNEQFF. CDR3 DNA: TGTGCCAGCAGCCCGGGGAGATGGCGGTACAATGAGCAGTTCTTC.

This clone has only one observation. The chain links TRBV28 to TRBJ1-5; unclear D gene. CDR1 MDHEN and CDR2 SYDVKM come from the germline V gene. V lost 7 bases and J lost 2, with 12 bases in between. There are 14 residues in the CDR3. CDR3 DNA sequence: TGTGCCAGCACCTTTCTCGGGGGCAATCAGCCCCAGCATTTT. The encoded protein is CASTFLGGNQPQHF.

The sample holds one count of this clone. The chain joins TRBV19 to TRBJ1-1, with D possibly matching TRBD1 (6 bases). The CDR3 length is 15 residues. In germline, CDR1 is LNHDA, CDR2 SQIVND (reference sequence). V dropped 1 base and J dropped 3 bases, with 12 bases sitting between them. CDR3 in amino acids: CASSIAGGSDTEAFF. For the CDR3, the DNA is TGTGCCAGTAGTATAGCGGGGGGCAGTGACACTGAAGCTTTCTTT.

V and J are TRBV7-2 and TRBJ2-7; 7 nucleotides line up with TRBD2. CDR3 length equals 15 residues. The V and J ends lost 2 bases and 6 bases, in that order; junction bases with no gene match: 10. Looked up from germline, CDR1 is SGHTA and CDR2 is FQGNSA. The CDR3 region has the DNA TGTGCCAGCAGCTTAACAAGCGGGGCCCAGGGCGAGCAGTACTTC. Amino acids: CASSLTSGAQGEQYF.

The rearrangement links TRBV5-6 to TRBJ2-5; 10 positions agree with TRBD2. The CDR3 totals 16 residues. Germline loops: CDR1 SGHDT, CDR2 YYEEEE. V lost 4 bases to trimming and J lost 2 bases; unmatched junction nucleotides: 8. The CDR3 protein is CASSRVAGGAQETQYF. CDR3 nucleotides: TGTGCCAGCAGCAGGGTAGCGGGGGGTGCTCAAGAGACCCAGTACTTC.

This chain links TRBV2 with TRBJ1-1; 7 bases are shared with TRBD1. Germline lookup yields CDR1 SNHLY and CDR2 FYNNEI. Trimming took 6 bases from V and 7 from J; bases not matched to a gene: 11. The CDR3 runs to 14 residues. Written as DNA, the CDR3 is TGTGCCAGCAGGCCTGTGACAGGGACGCGTGAAGCTTTCTTT. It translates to CASRPVTGTREAFF.

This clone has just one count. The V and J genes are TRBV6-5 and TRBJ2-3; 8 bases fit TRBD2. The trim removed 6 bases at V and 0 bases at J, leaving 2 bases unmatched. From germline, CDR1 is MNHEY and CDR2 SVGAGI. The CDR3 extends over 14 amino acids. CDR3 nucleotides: TGTGCCAGCAGCCGCGGGGGGAGCACAGATACGCAGTATTTT. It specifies CASSRGGSTDTQYF.

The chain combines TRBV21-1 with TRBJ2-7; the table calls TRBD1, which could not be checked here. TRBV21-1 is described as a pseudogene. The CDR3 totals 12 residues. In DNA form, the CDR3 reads TGTGCCAGCAGTCACAGGGACCACGAGCAGTACTTC. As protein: CASSHRDHEQYF.

CDR3 amino acids: CASSETVGHGYTF. The DNA of the CDR3 is TGTGCCAGCAGTGAAACCGTGGGGCATGGCTACACCTTC. The V call is TRBV6-1, the J call TRBJ1-2; D possibly corresponds to TRBD1 (5 bases). Trimming cost V 2 bases and J 6 bases, with 10 bases left between them. The CDR3 length is 13 residues. The germline V gene has CDR1 MNHNS and CDR2 SASEGT.

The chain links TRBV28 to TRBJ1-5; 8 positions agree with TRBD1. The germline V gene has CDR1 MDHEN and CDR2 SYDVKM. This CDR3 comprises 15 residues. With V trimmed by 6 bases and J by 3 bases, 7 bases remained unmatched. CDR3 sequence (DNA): TGTGCCAGCAGCCCAGCGGACAGGGACAATCAGCCCCAGCATTTT. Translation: CASSPADRDNQPQHF.

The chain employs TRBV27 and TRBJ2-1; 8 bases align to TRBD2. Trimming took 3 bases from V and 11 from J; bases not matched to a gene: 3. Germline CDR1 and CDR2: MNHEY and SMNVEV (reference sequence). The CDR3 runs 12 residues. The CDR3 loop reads CASSLREAKQFF. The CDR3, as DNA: TGTGCCAGCAGTTTGCGGGAGGCGAAGCAGTTCTTC.

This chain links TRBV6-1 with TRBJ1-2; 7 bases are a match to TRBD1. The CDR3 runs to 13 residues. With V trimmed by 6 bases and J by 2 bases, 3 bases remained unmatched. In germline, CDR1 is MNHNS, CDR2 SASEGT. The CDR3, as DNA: TGTGCCAGCAGGGGGACAGTAAACTATGGCTACACCTTC. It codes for CASRGTVNYGYTF.

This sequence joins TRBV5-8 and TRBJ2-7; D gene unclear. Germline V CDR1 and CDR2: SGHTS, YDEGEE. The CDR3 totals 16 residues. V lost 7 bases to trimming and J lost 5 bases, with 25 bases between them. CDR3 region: CASPAKPPSLRNEQYF. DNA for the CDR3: TGTGCCAGCCCAGCCAAACCGCCCTCCCTCAGGAACGAGCAGTACTTC.

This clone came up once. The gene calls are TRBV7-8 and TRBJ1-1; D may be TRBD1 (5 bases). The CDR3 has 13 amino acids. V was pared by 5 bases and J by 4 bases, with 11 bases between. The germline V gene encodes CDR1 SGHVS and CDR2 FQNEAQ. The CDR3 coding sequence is TGTGCCAGCAGCCGGCGGGGCGGCACTGAAGCTTTCTTT. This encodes CASSRRGGTEAFF. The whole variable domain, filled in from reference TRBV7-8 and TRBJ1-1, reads GAGVSQSPRYKVAKRGQDVALRCDPISGHVSLFWYQQALGQGPEFLTYFQNEAQLDKSGLPSDRFFAERPEGSVSTLKIQRTQQEDSAVYLCASSRRGGTEAFFGQGTRLTVV.

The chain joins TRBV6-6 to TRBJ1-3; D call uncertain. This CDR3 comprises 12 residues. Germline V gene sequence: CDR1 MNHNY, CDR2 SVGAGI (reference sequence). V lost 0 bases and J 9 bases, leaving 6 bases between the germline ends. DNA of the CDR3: TGTGCCAGCAGTTACTCAAGGGCCACCATATATTTT. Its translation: CASSYSRATIYF.

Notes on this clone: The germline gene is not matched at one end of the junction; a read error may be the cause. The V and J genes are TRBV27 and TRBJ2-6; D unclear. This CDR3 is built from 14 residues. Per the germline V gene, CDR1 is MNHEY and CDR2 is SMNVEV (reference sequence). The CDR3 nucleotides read TGTGCGAGCAAGTGGGGTTCCGGGGCCAACGTCCTGACTTTC. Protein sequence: CASKWGSGANVLTF.

In DNA, the CDR3 is TGTGCCAGCAGCGAGTGGACAGTAAATGAAAAACTGTTTTTT. This codes for CASSEWTVNEKLFF. V is TRBV7-8 and J is TRBJ1-4, with a possible D match to TRBD1 (6 bases). The V gene lost 5 bases and the J gene lost 5 bases, with 12 bases spanning the gap. The CDR3 is 14 amino acids. Germline CDR1 SGHVS, CDR2 FQNEAQ.

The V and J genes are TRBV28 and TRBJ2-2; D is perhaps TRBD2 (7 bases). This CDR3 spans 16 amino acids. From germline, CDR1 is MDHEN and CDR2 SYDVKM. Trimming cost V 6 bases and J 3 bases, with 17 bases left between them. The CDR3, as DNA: TGTGCCAGCAGAGACCGGGGGGCGGGAGACACCGGGGAGCTGTTTTTT. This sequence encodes CASRDRGAGDTGELFF.

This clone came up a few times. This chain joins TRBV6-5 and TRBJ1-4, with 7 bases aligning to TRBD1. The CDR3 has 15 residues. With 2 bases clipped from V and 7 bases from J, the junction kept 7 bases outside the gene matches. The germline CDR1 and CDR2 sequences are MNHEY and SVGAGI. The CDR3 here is CASSYDTGESEKLFF. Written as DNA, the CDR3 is TGTGCCAGCAGTTACGATACAGGGGAAAGTGAAAAACTGTTTTTT.

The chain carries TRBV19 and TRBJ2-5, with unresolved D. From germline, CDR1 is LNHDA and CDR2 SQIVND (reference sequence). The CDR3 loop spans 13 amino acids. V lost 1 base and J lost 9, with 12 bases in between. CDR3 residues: CASSIVGGRAQYF. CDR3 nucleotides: TGTGCCAGTAGTATAGTTGGTGGACGGGCCCAGTACTTC.

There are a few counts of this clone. CDR3: CASSSSGETGELFF. CDR3 DNA sequence: TGTGCCAGCAGTTCGTCGGGGGAAACCGGGGAGCTGTTTTTT. The chain is built from TRBV27 and TRBJ2-2; TRBD2 is a possible D gene (6 bases). This CDR3 has 14 residues. With 4 bases removed from V and 5 bases from J, the gap between germline ends came to 11 bases. Germline V gene lookup returns CDR1 MNHEY and CDR2 SMNVEV (reference sequence).

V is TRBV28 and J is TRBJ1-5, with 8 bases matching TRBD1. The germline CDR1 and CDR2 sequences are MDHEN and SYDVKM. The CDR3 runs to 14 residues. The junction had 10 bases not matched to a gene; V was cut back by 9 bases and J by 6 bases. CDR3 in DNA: TGTGCCAGTAGGACAGGGCGGGACTTTCAGCCCCAGCATTTT. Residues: CASRTGRDFQPQHF.

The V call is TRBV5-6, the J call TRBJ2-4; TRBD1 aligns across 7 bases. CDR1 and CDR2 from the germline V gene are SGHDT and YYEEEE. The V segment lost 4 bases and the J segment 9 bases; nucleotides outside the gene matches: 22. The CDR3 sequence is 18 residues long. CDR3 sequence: CASSNDRALKKIWGIQYF. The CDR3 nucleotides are TGTGCCAGCAGCAACGACAGGGCCCTTAAGAAAATATGGGGCATTCAGTACTTC.